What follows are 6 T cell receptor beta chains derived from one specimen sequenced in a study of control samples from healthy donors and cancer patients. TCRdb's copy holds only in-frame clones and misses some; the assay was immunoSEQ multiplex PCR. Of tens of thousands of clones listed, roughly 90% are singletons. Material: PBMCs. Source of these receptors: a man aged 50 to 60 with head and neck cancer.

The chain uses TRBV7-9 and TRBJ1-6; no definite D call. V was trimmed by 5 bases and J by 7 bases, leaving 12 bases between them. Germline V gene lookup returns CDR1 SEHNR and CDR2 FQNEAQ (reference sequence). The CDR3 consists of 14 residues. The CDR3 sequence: CASSLEVDNSPLHF. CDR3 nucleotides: TGTGCCAGCAGCCTCGAGGTTGACAATTCACCCCTCCACTTT.

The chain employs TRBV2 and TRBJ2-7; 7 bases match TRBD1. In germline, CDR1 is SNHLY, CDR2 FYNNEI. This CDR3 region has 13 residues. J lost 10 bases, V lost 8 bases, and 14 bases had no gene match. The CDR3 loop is CASCRGTELPQYF. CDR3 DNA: TGTGCCAGCTGTCGTGGGACAGAGCTCCCACAGTACTTC.

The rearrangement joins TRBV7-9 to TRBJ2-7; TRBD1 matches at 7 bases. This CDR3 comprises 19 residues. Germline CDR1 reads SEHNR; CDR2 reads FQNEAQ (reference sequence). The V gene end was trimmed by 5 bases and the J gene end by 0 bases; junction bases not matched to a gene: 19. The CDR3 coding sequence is TGTGCCAGCAGCGAATCTCCAGGGTCCGGGACAGAAGTCTCCTACGAGCAGTACTTC. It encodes CASSESPGSGTEVSYEQYF.

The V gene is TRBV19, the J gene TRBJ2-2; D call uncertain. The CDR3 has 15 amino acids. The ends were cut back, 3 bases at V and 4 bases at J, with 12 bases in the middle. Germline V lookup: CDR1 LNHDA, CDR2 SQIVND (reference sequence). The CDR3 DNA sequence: TGTGCCAGTAGTATTCTGGGGTACCCCACCGGGGAGCTGTTTTTT. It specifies CASSILGYPTGELFF.

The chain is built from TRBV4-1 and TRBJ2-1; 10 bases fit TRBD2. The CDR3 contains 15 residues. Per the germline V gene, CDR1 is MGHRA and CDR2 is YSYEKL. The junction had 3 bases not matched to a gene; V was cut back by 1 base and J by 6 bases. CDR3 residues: CASSQALAGINEQFF. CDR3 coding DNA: TGCGCCAGCAGCCAAGCACTAGCGGGAATCAATGAGCAGTTCTTC.

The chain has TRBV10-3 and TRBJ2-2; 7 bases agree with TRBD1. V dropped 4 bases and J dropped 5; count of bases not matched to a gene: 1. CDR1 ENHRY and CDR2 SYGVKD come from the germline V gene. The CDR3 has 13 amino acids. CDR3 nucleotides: TGTGCCATCAGTGGACAGGGTACCGGGGAGCTGTTTTTT. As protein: CAISGQGTGELFF.